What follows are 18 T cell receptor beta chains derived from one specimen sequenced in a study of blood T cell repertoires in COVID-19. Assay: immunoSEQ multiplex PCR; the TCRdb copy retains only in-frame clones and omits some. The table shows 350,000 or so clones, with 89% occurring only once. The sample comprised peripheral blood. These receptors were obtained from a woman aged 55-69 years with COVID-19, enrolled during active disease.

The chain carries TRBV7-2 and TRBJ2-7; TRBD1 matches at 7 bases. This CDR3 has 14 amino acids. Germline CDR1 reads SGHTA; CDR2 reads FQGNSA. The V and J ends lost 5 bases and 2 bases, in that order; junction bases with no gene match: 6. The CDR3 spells CASSRGQGAYEQYF. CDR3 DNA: TGTGCCAGCAGCCGGGGTCAGGGGGCCTACGAGCAGTACTTC.

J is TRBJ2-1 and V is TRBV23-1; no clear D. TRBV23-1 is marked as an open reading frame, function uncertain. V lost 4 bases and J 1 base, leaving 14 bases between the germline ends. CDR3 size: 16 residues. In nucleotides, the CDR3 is TGCGCCAGCAGTCGAATTCACCAGACTTCCTACAATGAGCAGTTCTTC. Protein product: CASSRIHQTSYNEQFF.

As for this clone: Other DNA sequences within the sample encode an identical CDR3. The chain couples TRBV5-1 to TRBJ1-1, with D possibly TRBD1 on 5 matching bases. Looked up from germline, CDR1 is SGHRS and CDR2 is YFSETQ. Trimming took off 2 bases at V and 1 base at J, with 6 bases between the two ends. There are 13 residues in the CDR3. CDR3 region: CASSFTGNTEAFF. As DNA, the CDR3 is TGCGCCAGCAGCTTCACAGGGAACACTGAAGCTTTCTTT.

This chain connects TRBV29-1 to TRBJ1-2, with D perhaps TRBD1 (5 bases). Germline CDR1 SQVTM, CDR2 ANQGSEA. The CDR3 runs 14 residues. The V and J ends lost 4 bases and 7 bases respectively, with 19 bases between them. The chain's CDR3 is CSVAQGGAHSGYTF. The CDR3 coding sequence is TGCAGCGTTGCCCAGGGAGGGGCGCATTCTGGCTACACCTTC. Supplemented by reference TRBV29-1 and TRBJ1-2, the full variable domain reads SAVISQKPSRDICQRGTSLTIQCQVDSQVTMMFWYRQQPGQSLTLIATANQGSEATYESGFVIDKFPISRPNLTFSTLTVSNMSPEDSSIYLCSVAQGGAHSGYTFGSGTRLTVV.

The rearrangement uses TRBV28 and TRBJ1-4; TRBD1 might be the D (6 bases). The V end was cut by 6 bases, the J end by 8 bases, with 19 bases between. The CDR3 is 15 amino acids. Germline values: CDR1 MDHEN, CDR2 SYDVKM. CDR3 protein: CASSLPGGRQEKLFF. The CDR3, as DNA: TGTGCCAGCAGCCTCCCGGGGGGGCGGCAGGAAAAACTGTTTTTT.

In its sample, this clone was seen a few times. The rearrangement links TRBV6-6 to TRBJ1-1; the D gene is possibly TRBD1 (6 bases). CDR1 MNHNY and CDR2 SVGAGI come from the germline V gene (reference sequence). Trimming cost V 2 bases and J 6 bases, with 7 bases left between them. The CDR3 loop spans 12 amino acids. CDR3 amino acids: CASSYTGPEAFF. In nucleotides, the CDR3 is TGTGCCAGCAGTTACACAGGGCCTGAAGCTTTCTTT.

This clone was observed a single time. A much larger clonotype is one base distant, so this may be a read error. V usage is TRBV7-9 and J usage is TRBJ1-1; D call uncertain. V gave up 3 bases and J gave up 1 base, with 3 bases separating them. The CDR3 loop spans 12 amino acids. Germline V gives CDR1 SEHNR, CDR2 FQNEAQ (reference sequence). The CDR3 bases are TGTGCCAGCAGCTTCGGGAACACTGAAGCTTTCTTT. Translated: CASSFGNTEAFF.

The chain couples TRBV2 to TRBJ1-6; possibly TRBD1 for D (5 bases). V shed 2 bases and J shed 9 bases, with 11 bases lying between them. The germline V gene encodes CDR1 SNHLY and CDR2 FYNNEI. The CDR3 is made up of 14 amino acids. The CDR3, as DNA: TGTGCCAGCAGTGAATCCCAGGGCGGTTCACCCCTCCACTTT. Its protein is CASSESQGGSPLHF.

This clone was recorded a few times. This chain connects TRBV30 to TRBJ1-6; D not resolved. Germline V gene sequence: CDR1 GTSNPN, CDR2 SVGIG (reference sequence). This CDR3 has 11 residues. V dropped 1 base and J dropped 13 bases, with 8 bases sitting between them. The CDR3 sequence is CAWSGGHPLHF. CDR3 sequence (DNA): TGTGCCTGGAGTGGAGGGCACCCCCTCCACTTT.

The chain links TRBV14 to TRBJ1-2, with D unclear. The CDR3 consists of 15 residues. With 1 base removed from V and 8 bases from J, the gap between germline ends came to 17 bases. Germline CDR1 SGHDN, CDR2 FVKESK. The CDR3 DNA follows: TGTGCCAGCAGCCAAGCTCGACTGTCACTCCACGGCTACACCTTC. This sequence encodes CASSQARLSLHGYTF.

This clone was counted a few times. The CDR3 bases are TGTGCCAGCAGTTCGTGGAGCGGGGGGCTCTTCGAGCAGTACTTC. This sequence encodes CASSSWSGGLFEQYF. This chain links TRBV6-5 with TRBJ2-7; TRBD2 aligns across 9 bases. CDR3 length: 15 residues. V dropped 4 bases and J dropped 6; count of bases not matched to a gene: 10. CDR1 is MNHEY and CDR2 is SVGAGI in the germline V gene.

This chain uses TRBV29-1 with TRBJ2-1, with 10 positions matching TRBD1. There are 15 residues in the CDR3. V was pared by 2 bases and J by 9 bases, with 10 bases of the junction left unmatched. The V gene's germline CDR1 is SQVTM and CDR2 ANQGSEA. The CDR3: CSVESDRGQRSEQFF. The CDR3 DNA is TGCAGCGTTGAATCCGACAGGGGGCAGAGAAGTGAGCAGTTCTTC.

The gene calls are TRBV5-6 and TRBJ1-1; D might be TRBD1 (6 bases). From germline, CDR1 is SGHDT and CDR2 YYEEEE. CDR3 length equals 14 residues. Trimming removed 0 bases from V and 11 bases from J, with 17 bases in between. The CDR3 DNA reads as TGTGCCAGCAGCTTGGTCTACAGGGACCGTGACGCTTTCTTT. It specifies CASSLVYRDRDAFF.

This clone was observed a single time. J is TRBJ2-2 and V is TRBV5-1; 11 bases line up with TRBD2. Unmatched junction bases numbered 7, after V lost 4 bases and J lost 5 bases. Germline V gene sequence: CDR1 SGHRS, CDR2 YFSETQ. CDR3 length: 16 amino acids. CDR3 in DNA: TGCGCCAGCAGCGACATAGCGGGGGGGCGTACCGGGGAGCTGTTTTTT. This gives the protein CASSDIAGGRTGELFF. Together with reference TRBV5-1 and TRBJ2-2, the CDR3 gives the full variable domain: KAGVTQTPRYLIKTRGQQVTLSCSPISGHRSVSWYQQTPGQGLQFLFEYFSETQRNKGNFPGRFSGRQFSNSRSEMNVSTLELGDSALYLCASSDIAGGRTGELFFGEGSRLTVL.

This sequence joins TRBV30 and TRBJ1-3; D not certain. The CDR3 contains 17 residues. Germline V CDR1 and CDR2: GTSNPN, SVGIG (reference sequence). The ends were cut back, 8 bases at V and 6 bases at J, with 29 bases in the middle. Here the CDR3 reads CASLSAYLNGGVNTIYF. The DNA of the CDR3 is TGTGCCAGCCTCTCGGCTTATCTCAACGGCGGTGTAAACACCATATATTTT.

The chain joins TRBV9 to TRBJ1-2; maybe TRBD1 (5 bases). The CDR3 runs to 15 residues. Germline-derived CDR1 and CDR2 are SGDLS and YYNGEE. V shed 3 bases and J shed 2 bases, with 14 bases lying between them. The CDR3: CASSANFGGNYGYTF. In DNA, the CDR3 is TGTGCCAGCAGCGCCAACTTCGGGGGGAACTATGGCTACACCTTC. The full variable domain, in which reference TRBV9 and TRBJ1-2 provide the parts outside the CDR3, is DSGVTQTPKHLITATGQRVTLRCSPRSGDLSVYWYQQSLDQGLQFLIQYYNGEERAKGNILERFSAQQFPDLHSELNLSSLELGDSALYFCASSANFGGNYGYTFGSGTRLTVV.

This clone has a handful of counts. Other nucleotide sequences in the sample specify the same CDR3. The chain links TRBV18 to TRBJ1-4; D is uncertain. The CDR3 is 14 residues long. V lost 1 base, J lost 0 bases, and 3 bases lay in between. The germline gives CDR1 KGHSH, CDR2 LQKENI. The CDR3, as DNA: TGTGCCAGCTCACCACGAGCAACTAATGAAAAACTGTTTTTT. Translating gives CASSPRATNEKLFF. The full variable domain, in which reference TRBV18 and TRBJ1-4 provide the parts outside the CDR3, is NAGVMQNPRHLVRRRGQEARLRCSPMKGHSHVYWYRQLPEEGLKFMVYLQKENIIDESGMPKERFSAEFPKEGPSILRIQQVVRGDSAAYFCASSPRATNEKLFFGSGTQLSVL.

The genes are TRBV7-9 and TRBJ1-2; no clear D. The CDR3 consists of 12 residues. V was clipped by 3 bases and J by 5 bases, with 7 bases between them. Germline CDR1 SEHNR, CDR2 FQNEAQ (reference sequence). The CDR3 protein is CASSFEAYGYTF. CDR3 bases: TGTGCCAGCAGCTTTGAGGCGTATGGCTACACCTTC.